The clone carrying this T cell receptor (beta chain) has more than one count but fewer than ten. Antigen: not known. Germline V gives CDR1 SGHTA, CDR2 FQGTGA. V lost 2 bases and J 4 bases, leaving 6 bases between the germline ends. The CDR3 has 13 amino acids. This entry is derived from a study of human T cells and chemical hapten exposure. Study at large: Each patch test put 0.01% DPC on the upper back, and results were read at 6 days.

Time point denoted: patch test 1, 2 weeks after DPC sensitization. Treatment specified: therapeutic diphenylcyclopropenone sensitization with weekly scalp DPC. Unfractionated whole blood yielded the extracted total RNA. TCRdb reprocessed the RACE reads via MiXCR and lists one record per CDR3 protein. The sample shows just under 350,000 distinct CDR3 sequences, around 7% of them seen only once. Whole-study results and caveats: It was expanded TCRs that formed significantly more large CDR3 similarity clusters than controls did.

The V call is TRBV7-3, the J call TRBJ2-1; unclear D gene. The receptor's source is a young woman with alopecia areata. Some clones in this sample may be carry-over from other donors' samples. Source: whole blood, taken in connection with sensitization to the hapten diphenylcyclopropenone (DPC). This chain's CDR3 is CASSLERYNEQFF. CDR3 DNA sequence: TGTGCCAGCAGCTTAGAACGGTACAATGAGCAGTTCTTC. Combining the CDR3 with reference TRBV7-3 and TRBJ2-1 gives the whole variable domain GAGVSQTPSNKVTEKGKYVELRCDPISGHTALYWYRQSLGQGPEFLIYFQGTGAADDSGLPNDRFFAVRPEGSVSTLKIQRTERGDSAVYLCASSLERYNEQFFGPGTRLTVL.